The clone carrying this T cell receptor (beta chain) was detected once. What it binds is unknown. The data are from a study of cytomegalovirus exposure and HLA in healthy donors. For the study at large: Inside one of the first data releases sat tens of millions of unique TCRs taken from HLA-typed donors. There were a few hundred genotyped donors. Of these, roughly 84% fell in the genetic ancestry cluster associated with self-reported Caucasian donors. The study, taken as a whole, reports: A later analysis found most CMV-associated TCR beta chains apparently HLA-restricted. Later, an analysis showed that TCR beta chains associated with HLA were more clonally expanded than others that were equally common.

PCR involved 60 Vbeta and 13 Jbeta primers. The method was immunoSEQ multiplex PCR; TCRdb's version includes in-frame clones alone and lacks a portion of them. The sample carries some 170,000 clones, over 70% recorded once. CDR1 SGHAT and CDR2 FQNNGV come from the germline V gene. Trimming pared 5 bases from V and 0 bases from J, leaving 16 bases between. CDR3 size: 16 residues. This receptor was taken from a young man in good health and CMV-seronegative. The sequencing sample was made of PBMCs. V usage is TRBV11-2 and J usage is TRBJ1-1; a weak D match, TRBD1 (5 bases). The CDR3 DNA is TGTGCCAGCAGCCCCATCCGGACAAGCATGAACACTGAAGCTTTCTTT. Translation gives CASSPIRTSMNTEAFF.